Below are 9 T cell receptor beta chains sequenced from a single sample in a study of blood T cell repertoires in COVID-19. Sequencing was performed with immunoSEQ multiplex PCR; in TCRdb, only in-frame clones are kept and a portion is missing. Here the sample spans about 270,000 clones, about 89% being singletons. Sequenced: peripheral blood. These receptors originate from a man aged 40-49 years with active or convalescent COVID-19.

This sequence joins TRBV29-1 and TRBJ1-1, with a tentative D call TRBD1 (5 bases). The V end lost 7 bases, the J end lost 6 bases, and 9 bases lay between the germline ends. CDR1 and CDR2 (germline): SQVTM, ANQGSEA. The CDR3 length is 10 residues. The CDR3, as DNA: TGCAGCGGTGGGGCGGCTGAAGCTTTCTTT. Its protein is CSGGAAEAFF.

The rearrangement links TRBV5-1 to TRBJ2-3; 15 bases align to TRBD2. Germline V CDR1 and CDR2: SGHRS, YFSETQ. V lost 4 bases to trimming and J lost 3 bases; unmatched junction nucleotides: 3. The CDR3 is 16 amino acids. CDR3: CASSTGLAGGTDTQYF. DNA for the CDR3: TGCGCCAGCAGCACGGGACTAGCGGGAGGAACAGATACGCAGTATTTT.

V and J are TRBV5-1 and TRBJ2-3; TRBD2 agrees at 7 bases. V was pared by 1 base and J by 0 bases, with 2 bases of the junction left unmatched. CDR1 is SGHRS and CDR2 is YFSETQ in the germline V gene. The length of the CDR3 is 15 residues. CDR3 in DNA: TGCGCCAGCAGCTTGTACGGGAGGAGCACAGATACGCAGTATTTT. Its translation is CASSLYGRSTDTQYF.

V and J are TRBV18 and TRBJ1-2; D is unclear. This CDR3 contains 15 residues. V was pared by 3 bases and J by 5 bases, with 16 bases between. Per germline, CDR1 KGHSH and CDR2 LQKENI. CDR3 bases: TGTGCCAGCTCACCTCGGAGAGACTCCCCATATGGCTACACCTTC. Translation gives CASSPRRDSPYGYTF.

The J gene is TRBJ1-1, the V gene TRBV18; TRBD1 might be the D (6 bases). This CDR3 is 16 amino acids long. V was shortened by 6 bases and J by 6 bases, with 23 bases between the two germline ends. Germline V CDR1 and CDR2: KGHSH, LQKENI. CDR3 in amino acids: CASSSPERGAASEAFF. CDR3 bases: TGTGCCAGCTCGTCCCCAGAGCGGGGGGCCGCCTCTGAAGCTTTCTTT.

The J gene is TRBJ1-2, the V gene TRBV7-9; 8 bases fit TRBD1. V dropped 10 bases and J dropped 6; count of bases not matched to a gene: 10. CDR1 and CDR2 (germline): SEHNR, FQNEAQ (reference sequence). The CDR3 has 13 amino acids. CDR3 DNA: TGTGCCACCTGGTACGGGGGACAGGATGGCTACACCTTC. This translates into CATWYGGQDGYTF.

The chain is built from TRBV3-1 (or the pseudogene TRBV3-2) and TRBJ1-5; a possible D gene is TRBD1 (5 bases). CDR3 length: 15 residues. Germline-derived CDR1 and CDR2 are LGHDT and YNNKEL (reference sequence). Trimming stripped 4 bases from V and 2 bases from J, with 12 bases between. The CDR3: CASSPRQGGNQPQHF. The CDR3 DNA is TGTGCCAGCAGCCCCCGCCAGGGTGGCAATCAGCCCCAGCATTTT.

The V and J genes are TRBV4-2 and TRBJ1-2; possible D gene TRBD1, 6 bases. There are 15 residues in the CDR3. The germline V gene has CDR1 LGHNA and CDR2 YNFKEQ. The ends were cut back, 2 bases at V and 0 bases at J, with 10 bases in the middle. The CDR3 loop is CASSQPGTTNYGYTF. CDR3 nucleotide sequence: TGTGCCAGCAGCCAACCAGGGACAACTAACTATGGCTACACCTTC.

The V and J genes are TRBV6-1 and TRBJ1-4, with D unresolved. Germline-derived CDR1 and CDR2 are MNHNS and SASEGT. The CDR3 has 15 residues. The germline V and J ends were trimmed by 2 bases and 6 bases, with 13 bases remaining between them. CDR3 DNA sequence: TGTGCCAGCAGTGAAAGCTGGGGAGGTGATGAAAAACTGTTTTTT. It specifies CASSESWGGDEKLFF.